The present entry profiles one TCR beta chain with its context. Its antigen is as yet unknown. This CDR3 is built from 19 residues. With V trimmed by 4 bases and J by 4 bases, 15 bases remained unmatched. The entry originates in a study of esophageal squamous cell carcinoma under preoperative chemotherapy. Study-level points and caveats: Abundant clones tended to shrink rather than expand after paclitaxel-nedaplatin.

The time point: before preoperative PTX-NDP chemotherapy. TCRdb processed the PCR reads anew with MiXCR; each CDR3 protein has one entry. Here the sample spans 15,000 to 20,000 distinct CDR3 sequences, less than 60% being singletons. The specimen was collected from a patient given preoperative chemotherapy. The TCR was taken from a human donor with esophageal squamous cell carcinoma. The donor label of this sample is uncertain. V usage is TRBV12-3 or TRBV12-4 and J usage is TRBJ2-3; TRBD1 aligns across 12 bases. The chain's CDR3 is CASSSGQGAAAADSDTQYF. CDR3 DNA sequence: TGTGCCAGCAGTTCGGGACAGGGGGCGGCGGCGGCCGATTCAGATACGCAGTATTTT.